This T cell receptor beta chain was sequenced during a study of Graves' ophthalmopathy and Graves' hyperthyroidism. Ophthalmopathy donors' eye disease showed moderate-to-severe activity, CAS of at least 3, NOSPECS of at least 4 and duration under 3 months. The CDR3 has 17 residues. From germline, CDR1 is MNHNS and CDR2 SASEGT. The J segment lost 5 bases and the V segment lost 6 bases, leaving 16 bases of the junction unmatched. From RNA, the CDR3 regions of TCR beta chains were amplified and sequenced. Following a first-round RT-PCR that used HTBI primers, a second-round multiplex PCR was carried out. TCRdb re-derived calls from the multiplex PCR reads in MiXCR, one entry per CDR3 protein. The sample yields about 220,000 distinct CDR3 sequences, approximately 21% seen once.

Input material: peripheral blood. The sequence came from a woman aged 50 to 60 with Graves' ophthalmopathy. The chain links TRBV6-1 to TRBJ2-3; TRBD2 agrees at 8 bases. CDR3 loop: CASSEYSSGRGGDTQYF. Written as DNA, the CDR3 is TGTGCCAGCAGCGAATACTCGAGCGGGAGAGGTGGAGATACGCAGTATTTT.